A selection of T cell receptor beta chains follows, all from one sample in a study of beta chain features in type 1 diabetes. Produced via immunoSEQ multiplex PCR; TCRdb's table is partial and in-frame only. The profile covers roughly 130,000 clones, with about 10% appearing a single time and around 0.68% taken by the ten largest. Material: central memory CD4+ T cells from blood. These receptors all come from a man younger than 35 in good health. CDR3s include the opening cysteine and the closing phenylalanine or tryptophan. A D gene is named only where the DNA matches it firmly. For some rows the clone size is stated as once, few or many, or as a class when expanded; others skip it.

v_call	d_call	j_call	clone_size	cdr3_nt	cdr3_aa
TRBV7-6	-	TRBJ2-2	-	TGTGCCAGCAGCCCCACTCTACGAGAGACCGGGGAGCTGTTTTTT	CASSPTLRETGELFF
TRBV7-2	TRBD2	TRBJ2-1	-	TGTGCCAGCAGCTCGGGACTAGCTTCCCACAATGAGCAGTTCTTC	CASSSGLASHNEQFF
TRBV4-3	-	TRBJ1-2	few	TGCGCCAGCAGCCAATCGGGGGTAGGCTATGGCTACACCTTC	CASSQSGVGYGYTF
TRBV7-6	-	TRBJ2-7	-	TGTGCCAGCAGCCCACAGGAAAGCTCCTACGAGCAGTACTTC	CASSPQESSYEQYF
TRBV6-6	TRBD2	TRBJ2-7	few	TGTGCCAGCAGTTACGCCAATCTAGCGGCTTACGAGCAGTACTTC	CASSYANLAAYEQYF
TRBV11-2	-	TRBJ1-1	-	TGTGCCAGCAGCTCAGGACGGGGTGAAGCTTTCTTT	CASSSGRGEAFF
TRBV29-1	TRBD1	TRBJ1-4	-	TGCAGCGTTGAAGCCGCGACAGGGGGCCAAAAACTGTTTTTT	CSVEAATGGQKLFF
TRBV7-8	TRBD2	TRBJ2-3	-	TGTGCCAGCAGCCCAAAGCGGGGGGTTAGCACAGATACGCAGTATTTT	CASSPKRGVSTDTQYF
TRBV5-4	-	TRBJ1-4	-	TGTGCCAGCAGCGACCCATCCGGCCCTAGAGGTGAAAAACTGTTTTTT	CASSDPSGPRGEKLFF
TRBV7-9	-	TRBJ1-1	-	TGTGCCAGCAGCTTAAGACAGATGAACACTGAAGCTTTCTTT	CASSLRQMNTEAFF
TRBV4-2	TRBD1	TRBJ1-1	few	TGTGCCAGCAGCCAGAGGGGGCGAAACACTGAAGCTTTCTTT	CASSQRGRNTEAFF
TRBV7-9	-	TRBJ1-6	-	TGTGCCAGCAGCCCAAGCGGGATAAATAATTCACCCCTCCACTTT	CASSPSGINNSPLHF
TRBV9	-	TRBJ1-4	few	TGTGCCAGCAGCGTAGGAGCGGGTTCAACTAATGAAAAACTGTTTTTT	CASSVGAGSTNEKLFF
TRBV7-9	TRBD1	TRBJ1-1	many	TGTGCCAGCAGCCCACAGGGGGCGAGAACTGAAGCTTTCTTT	CASSPQGARTEAFF
TRBV9	TRBD2	TRBJ2-5	-	TGTGCCAGCAGCGTAGAAAGGGGGAGGGGACTAGCGGAACAAGAGACCCAGTACTTC	CASSVERGRGLAEQETQYF
TRBV28	-	TRBJ1-3	-	TGTGCCAGCAGTTTATACGGGGAACTCGGTGGAAACACCATATATTTT	CASSLYGELGGNTIYF
TRBV14	-	TRBJ1-2	-	TGTGCCAGCAGCCAAGATCTAAAAGGGGGAAATTATGGCTACACCTTC	CASSQDLKGGNYGYTF
TRBV30	-	TRBJ1-5	many	TGTGCCTGGAGTGTAAGCAGGATGAATCAGCCCCAGCATTTT	CAWSVSRMNQPQHF
TRBV5-1	TRBD2	TRBJ2-3	-	TGCGCCAGCAGCGGACAGACTAGCGGGGTCGGAGATACGCAGTATTTT	CASSGQTSGVGDTQYF
TRBV12-5	-	TRBJ2-3	-	TGTGCTAGTGGCCCCGCCGGGGTGAAAGATACGCAGTATTTT	CASGPAGVKDTQYF
TRBV4-3	TRBD1	TRBJ2-5	-	TGCGCCAGGGTGACAGGGGGCTTGGAGACCCAGTACTTC	CARVTGGLETQYF
TRBV6-1	TRBD2	TRBJ2-2	-	TGTGCCAGCAGTGGCCAACCGGGACTAGCTCGGGCCGGGGAGCTGTTTTTT	CASSGQPGLARAGELFF
TRBV13	TRBD1	TRBJ1-6	many	TGTGCCAGCAGCTTAGACAGGGGGACGAGGAATTCACCCCTCCACTTT	CASSLDRGTRNSPLHF
TRBV9	TRBD1	TRBJ1-6	-	TGTGCCAGCAGCCCTGGACAGGGGGTAGAGCCCCTCCACTTT	CASSPGQGVEPLHF
TRBV5-1	TRBD1	TRBJ1-2	-	TGCGCCAGCACCCAAGGAGGGGGCAGCTATGGCTACACCTTC	CASTQGGGSYGYTF
TRBV5-1	TRBD1	TRBJ2-7	-	TGCGCCAGCAGCCCAACCCCGACAGGGAACTCCTACGAGCAGTACTTC	CASSPTPTGNSYEQYF
TRBV9	-	TRBJ2-1	-	TGTGCCAGCAGCGTGGGCCCCGATGAGCAGTTCTTC	CASSVGPDEQFF
TRBV28	TRBD2	TRBJ2-2	-	TGTGCCAGCAGCCCTTCTAGCGGGAACACCGGGGAGCTGTTTTTT	CASSPSSGNTGELFF
TRBV5-1	TRBD2	TRBJ2-3	few	TGCGCCAGCAGGTCTGATTTCGGGGGGTCAGATACGCAGTATTTT	CASRSDFGGSDTQYF
TRBV19	-	TRBJ1-6	few	TGTGCCAGTAGTATCGGTCAATTTCATAATTCACCCCTCCACTTT	CASSIGQFHNSPLHF
TRBV2	-	TRBJ1-5	-	TGTGCCAGCACCCCGTCGAGGGCTCAGCCCCAGCATTTT	CASTPSRAQPQHF
TRBV6-6	-	TRBJ2-1	many	TGTGCCAGCAGCCCTCACGAGAAGTCCTACAATGAGCAGTTCTTC	CASSPHEKSYNEQFF
TRBV7-2	-	TRBJ2-3	few	TGTGCCAGCAGCCGACGCCCGGGGGTGCTCACAGATACGCAGTATTTT	CASSRRPGVLTDTQYF
TRBV6-1	-	TRBJ2-7	-	TGTGCCAGCAGTAAGGGGCTGAGCTCCTACGAGCAGTACTTC	CASSKGLSSYEQYF
TRBV9	TRBD1	TRBJ1-2	-	TGTGCCAGCAGCGTAGAGGCCGGGGACAGCTATGGCTACACCTTC	CASSVEAGDSYGYTF
TRBV7-9	-	TRBJ1-2	few	TGTGCCAGCAGCTCACAGGCTCCCACTAACTATGGCTACACCTTC	CASSSQAPTNYGYTF
TRBV4-2	-	TRBJ1-2	many	TGTGCCAGCAGCCAGGGGCTCCAGGAGGGCTACACCTTC	CASSQGLQEGYTF
TRBV11-3	TRBD1	TRBJ2-7	-	TGTGCCAGCAGCAACCGGGACAGGGGATTCTACGAGCAGTACTTC	CASSNRDRGFYEQYF
TRBV5-1	-	TRBJ1-2	-	TGCGCCAGCAGCTTGTACGGTCAGGGCTATTTCGTTGGTGGCTACACCTTC	CASSLYGQGYFVGGYTF
TRBV28	TRBD2	TRBJ2-5	-	TGTGCCAGCAGTTCGCCGACTAGCGGGGGGCAAGAGACCCAGTACTTC	CASSSPTSGGQETQYF
TRBV4-3	-	TRBJ1-2	few	TGCGCCAGCAGCCAAGCGGGAACAGCTAACTATGGCTACACCTTC	CASSQAGTANYGYTF
TRBV4-2	TRBD2	TRBJ2-7	-	TGTGCCAGCAGCCAAGAAAGGTTAGCGACTAGCGGATCCTACGAGCAGTACTTC	CASSQERLATSGSYEQYF